Listed here is a single T cell receptor beta chain. These data are taken from a study of blood T cell repertoires in COVID-19. Study in general: Donors in the United States, Italy and Spain gave samples during acute or convalescent COVID-19. From T cells, B-cell-depleted T cells, or PBMCs came the material, which was cDNA or gDNA.

V shed 5 bases, J shed 4 bases, and the junction held 13 bases outside the gene matches. The CDR3 is 17 amino acids. The germline V gene encodes CDR1 MNHNY and CDR2 SVGAGI (reference sequence). Study processing details: Cell counts per sample came from amplifying reference gene primers. Assay used: immunoSEQ multiplex PCR; TCRdb lists only in-frame clones, some missing. V and J calls and clone size are given by that table; D and trimming were obtained from the DNA. The sample has about 59,000 clones, over 75% seen once; the top ten hold less than 10%. This clonotype was obtained from a human donor in a cohort sampled during active COVID-19. The rearrangement links TRBV6-6 to TRBJ2-7, with TRBD2 matching 11 bases. The sequencing input was peripheral blood. CDR3 DNA sequence: TGTGCCAGCAGTCTAAAAAGACCGGGACTAGCGGCTTACGAGCAGTACTTC. This sequence encodes CASSLKRPGLAAYEQYF.